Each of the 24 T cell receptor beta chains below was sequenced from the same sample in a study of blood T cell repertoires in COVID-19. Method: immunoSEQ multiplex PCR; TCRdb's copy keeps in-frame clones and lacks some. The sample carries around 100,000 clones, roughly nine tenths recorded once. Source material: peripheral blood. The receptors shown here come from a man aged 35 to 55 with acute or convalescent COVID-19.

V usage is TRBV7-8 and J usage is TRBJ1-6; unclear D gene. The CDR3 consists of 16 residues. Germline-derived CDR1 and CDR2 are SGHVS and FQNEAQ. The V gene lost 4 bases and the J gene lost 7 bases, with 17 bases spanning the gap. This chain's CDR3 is CASSSLGEGRNSPLHF. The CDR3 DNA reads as TGTGCCAGCAGCTCCCTCGGGGAGGGTCGGAATTCACCCCTCCACTTT.

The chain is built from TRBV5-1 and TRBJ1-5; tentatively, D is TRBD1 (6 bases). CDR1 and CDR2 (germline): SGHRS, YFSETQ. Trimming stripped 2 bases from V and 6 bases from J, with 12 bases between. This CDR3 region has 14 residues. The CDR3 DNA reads TGCGCCAGCAGCTTCTCGGGACAAGGTCAGCCCCAGCATTTT. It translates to CASSFSGQGQPQHF.

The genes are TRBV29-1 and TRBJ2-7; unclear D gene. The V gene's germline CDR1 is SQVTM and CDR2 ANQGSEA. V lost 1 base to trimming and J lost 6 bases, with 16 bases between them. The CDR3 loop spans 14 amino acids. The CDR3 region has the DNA TGCAGCGTTGAAGTAAATCTCGGAGCTGGCGAGCAGTACTTC. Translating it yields CSVEVNLGAGEQYF.

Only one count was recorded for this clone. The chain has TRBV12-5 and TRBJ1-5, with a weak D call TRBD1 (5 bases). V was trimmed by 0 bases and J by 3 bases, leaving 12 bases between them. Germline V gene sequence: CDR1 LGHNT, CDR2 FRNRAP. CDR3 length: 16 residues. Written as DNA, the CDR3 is TGTGCTAGTGGTTTGGTACGGGGGACTGTCAATCAGCCCCAGCATTTT. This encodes CASGLVRGTVNQPQHF.

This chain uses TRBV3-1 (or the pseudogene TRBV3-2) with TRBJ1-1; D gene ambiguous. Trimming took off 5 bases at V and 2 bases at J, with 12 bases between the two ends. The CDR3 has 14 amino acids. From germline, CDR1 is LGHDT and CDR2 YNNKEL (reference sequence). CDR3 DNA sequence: TGTGCCAGCAGCTCTCTAGAAGGAAACACTGAAGCTTTCTTT. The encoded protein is CASSSLEGNTEAFF.

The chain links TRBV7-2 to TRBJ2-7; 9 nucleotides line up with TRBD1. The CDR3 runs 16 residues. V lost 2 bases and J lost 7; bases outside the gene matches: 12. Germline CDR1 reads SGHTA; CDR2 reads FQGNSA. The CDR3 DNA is TGTGCCAGCAGCTTATCCCGGGACAGGGCCTTGGGGGAGCAGTACTTC. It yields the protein CASSLSRDRALGEQYF.

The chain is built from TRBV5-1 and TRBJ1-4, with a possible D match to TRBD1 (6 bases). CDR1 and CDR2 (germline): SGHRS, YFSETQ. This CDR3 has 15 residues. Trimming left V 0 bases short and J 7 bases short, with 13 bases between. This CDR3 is CASSLGQGPGEKLFF. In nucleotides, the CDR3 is TGCGCCAGCAGCTTGGGGCAGGGGCCGGGTGAAAAACTGTTTTTT. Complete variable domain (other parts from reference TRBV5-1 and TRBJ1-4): KAGVTQTPRYLIKTRGQQVTLSCSPISGHRSVSWYQQTPGQGLQFLFEYFSETQRNKGNFPGRFSGRQFSNSRSEMNVSTLELGDSALYLCASSLGQGPGEKLFFGSGTQLSVL.

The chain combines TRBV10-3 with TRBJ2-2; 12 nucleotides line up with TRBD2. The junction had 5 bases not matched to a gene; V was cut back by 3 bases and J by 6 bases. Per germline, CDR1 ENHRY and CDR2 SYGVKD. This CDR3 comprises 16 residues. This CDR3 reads CAISDRLAGDAGELFF. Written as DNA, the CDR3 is TGTGCCATCAGTGACCGACTAGCGGGGGATGCCGGGGAGCTGTTTTTT.

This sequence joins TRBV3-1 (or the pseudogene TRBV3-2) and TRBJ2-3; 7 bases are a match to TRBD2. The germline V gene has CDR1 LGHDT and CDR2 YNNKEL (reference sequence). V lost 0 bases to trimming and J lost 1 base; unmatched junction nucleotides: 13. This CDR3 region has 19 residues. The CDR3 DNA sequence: TGTGCCAGCAGCCAAGAATCTCGGGTAGCGGGCACCTGCACAGATACGCAGTATTTT. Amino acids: CASSQESRVAGTCTDTQYF.

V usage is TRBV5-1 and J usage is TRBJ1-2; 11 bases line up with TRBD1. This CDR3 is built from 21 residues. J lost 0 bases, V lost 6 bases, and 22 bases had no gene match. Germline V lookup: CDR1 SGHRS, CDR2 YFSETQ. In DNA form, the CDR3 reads TGCGCCAGCATGGCAGAGGGCGGTCTTTCTGGACAGGGGGCTCCTAACTATGGCTACACCTTC. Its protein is CASMAEGGLSGQGAPNYGYTF.

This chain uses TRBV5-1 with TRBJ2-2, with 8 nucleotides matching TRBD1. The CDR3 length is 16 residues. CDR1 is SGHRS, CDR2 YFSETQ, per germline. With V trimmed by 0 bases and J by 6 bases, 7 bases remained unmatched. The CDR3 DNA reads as TGCGCCAGCAGCTTGGTGCAGGGGGCTTCGGCCGGGGAGCTGTTTTTT. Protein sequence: CASSLVQGASAGELFF.

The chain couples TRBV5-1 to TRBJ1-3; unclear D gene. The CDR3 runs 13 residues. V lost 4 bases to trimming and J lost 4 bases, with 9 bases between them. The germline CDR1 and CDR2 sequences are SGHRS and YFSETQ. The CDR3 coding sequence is TGCGCCAGCAGCACCGGGGTAGGAAACACCATATATTTT. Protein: CASSTGVGNTIYF. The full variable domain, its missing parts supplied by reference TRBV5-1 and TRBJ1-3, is KAGVTQTPRYLIKTRGQQVTLSCSPISGHRSVSWYQQTPGQGLQFLFEYFSETQRNKGNFPGRFSGRQFSNSRSEMNVSTLELGDSALYLCASSTGVGNTIYFGEGSWLTVV.

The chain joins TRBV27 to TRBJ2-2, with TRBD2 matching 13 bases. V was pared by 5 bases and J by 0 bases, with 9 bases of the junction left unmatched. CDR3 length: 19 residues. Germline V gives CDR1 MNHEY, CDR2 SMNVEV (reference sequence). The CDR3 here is CASSQPGLAGLTNTGELFF. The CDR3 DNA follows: TGTGCCAGCAGTCAACCGGGACTAGCGGGATTAACGAACACCGGGGAGCTGTTTTTT.

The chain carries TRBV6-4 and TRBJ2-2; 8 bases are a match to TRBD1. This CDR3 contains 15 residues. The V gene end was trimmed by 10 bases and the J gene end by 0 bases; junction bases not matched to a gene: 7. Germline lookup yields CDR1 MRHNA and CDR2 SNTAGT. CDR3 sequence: CATSPDRANTGELFF. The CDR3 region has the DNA TGTGCCACCAGCCCGGACAGGGCGAACACCGGGGAGCTGTTTTTT.

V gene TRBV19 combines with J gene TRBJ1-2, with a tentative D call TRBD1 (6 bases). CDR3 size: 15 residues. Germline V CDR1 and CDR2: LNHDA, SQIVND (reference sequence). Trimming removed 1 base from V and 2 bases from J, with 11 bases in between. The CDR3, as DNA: TGTGCCAGTAGTATAGTCCAGGGGCTAAACTATGGCTACACCTTC. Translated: CASSIVQGLNYGYTF.

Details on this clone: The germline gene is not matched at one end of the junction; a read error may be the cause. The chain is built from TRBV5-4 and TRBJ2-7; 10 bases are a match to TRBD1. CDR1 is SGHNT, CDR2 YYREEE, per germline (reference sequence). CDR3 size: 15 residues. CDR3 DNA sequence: TGTGCCAGCAGCTCGGGGACAGGGGCCTCCGACGAGCAGTACTTC. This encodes CASSSGTGASDEQYF.

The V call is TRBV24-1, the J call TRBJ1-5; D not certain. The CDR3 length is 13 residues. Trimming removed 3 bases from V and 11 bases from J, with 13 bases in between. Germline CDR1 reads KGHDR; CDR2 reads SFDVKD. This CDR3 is CATSDRIIGAQHF. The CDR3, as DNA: TGTGCCACCAGTGATCGCATTATCGGGGCCCAGCATTTT.

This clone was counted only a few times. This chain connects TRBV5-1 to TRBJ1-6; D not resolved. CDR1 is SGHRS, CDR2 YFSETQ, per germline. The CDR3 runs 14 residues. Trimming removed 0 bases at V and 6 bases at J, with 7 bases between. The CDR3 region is CASSLGAANSPLHF. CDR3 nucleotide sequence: TGCGCCAGCAGCTTGGGGGCAGCTAATTCACCCCTCCACTTT.

CDR3 sequence (DNA): TGCGCCAGCAGCCATCTACCGGGACAGGGAACAGATACGCAGTATTTT. Translation gives CASSHLPGQGTDTQYF. The chain recombines TRBV4-3 with TRBJ2-3, with TRBD1 matching 9 bases. Trimming cost V 3 bases and J 3 bases; bases outside gene matches: 7. The V gene's germline CDR1 is LGHNA and CDR2 YSLEER. The CDR3 is 16 residues long.

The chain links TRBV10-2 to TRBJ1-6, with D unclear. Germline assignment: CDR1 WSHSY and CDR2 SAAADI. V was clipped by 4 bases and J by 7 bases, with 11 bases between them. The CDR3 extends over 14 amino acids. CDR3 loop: CASSVSHLNSPLHF. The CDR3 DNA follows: TGCGCCAGCAGTGTGAGCCATTTAAATTCACCCCTCCACTTT.

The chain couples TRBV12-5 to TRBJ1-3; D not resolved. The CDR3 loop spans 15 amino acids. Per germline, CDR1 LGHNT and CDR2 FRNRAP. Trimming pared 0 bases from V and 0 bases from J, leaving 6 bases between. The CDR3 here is CASGLVSDSGNTIYF. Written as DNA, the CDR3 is TGTGCTAGTGGTTTGGTATCAGACTCTGGAAACACCATATATTTT.

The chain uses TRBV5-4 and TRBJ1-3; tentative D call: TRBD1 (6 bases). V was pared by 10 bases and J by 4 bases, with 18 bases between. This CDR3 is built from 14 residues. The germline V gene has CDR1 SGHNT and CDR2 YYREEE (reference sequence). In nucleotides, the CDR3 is TGTGCCGGTAGCGTACAGGGTCTAGGAAACACCATATATTTT. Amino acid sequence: CAGSVQGLGNTIYF.

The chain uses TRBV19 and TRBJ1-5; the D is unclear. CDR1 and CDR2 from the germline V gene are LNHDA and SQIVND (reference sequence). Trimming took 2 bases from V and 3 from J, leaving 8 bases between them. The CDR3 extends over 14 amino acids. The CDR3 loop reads CASSIRGNNQPQHF. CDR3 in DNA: TGTGCCAGTAGTATACGAGGGAACAATCAGCCCCAGCATTTT.

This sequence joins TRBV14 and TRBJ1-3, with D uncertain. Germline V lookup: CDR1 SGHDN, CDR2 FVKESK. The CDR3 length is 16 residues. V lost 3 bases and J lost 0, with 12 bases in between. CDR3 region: CASSQRHASSGNTIYF. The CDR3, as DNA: TGTGCCAGCAGCCAGCGACATGCCAGCTCTGGAAACACCATATATTTT.